Below, 3 T cell receptor beta chains from the same sample are listed, as sequenced in a study of vaccination effects on CD4 cells after COVID-19. These receptors have no identified antigens. Some clones are missing from TCRdb's copy, which holds only in-frame ones; the method was immunoSEQ multiplex PCR. The sample lists approximately 46,000 clones; about 70% were seen once. Subsequent to a culture period of 10 days, CD4+ T cells were isolated. Sequences were derived from CD4+ T cells from PBMCs cultured without peptide, sampled before COVID-19 vaccination. All receptors derive from a human donor who had a prior SARS-CoV-2 infection.

The genes are TRBV9 and TRBJ1-5; D gene uncertain. V dropped 0 bases and J dropped 0 bases, with 13 bases sitting between them. Germline values: CDR1 SGDLS, CDR2 YYNGEE. There are 17 residues in the CDR3. CDR3 sequence: CASSVDGGPYSNQPQHF. CDR3 DNA sequence: TGTGCCAGCAGCGTAGACGGTGGCCCCTATAGCAATCAGCCCCAGCATTTT.

The rearrangement links TRBV5-5 to TRBJ2-1, with D possibly TRBD2 on 6 matching bases. The CDR3 loop spans 16 amino acids. Trimming took off 0 bases at V and 6 bases at J, with 16 bases between the two ends. Germline CDR1 reads SGHKS; CDR2 reads YYEKEE (reference sequence). In DNA form, the CDR3 reads TGTGCCAGCAGCTTGGACGTCTGGCTAGCGCTCAATGAGCAGTTCTTC. Translating gives CASSLDVWLALNEQFF. Using reference TRBV5-5 and TRBJ2-1 for the parts outside the CDR3, the full variable domain is DAGVTQSPTHLIKTRGQQVTLRCSPISGHKSVSWYQQVLGQGPQFIFQYYEKEERGRGNFPDRFSARQFPNYSSELNVNALLLGDSALYLCASSLDVWLALNEQFFGPGTRLTVL.

The chain couples TRBV5-8 to TRBJ1-1; D remains unclear. V shed 2 bases and J shed 1 base, with 15 bases lying between them. This CDR3 spans 16 amino acids. Germline loops: CDR1 SGHTS, CDR2 YDEGEE. CDR3: CASSFGGFRWNTEAFF. As DNA, the CDR3 is TGTGCCAGCAGCTTTGGCGGGTTCCGTTGGAACACTGAAGCTTTCTTT.